Given below is one TCR beta chain in context. Its antigen is not known. This specimen comes from a study of graft-versus-host responses after intestinal transplantation. The assay was immunoSEQ multiplex PCR, and TCRdb's table has in-frame clones only and misses some. The table includes about 37,000 clones, 75% to 90% detected once. Study-level results: Early HvG declines after transplant were associated with peak circulating GvH clone levels.

Processing was applied to graft tissue in order to liberate intraepithelial and lamina propria lymphocytes. From germline, CDR1 is LNHDA and CDR2 SQIVND (reference sequence). This CDR3 comprises 14 residues. Trimming left V 3 bases short and J 10 bases short, with 16 bases between. Here the sequenced sample was ileum tissue, taken 200 to 210 days after intestinal transplant. The rearrangement joins TRBV19 to TRBJ2-1, with D hard to call. The sequence was obtained from a human patient who received an intestinal transplant, so some T cells may come from the graft donor. For the CDR3, the DNA is TGTGCCAGTAGTATCTCAACCACGTTCTGGGAGCAGTTCTTC. Its protein product is CASSISTTFWEQFF.